This TCR beta chain was obtained from a study of technical replicates of blood from several donors. This clone is a singleton in its sample. TCRdb keeps only in-frame clones here, not all; method: immunoSEQ multiplex PCR. The table shows fewer than 90,000 clones, with nearly 98% occurring only once. V lost 0 bases to trimming and J lost 9 bases, with 12 bases between them. Germline V gene lookup returns CDR1 MGHRA and CDR2 YSYEKL. The CDR3 consists of 15 residues. Specimen: T cells isolated from PBMCs. V is TRBV4-1 and J is TRBJ1-6; a weak D match, TRBD1 (6 bases). This receptor was taken from a human donor in good health. DNA of the CDR3: TGCGCCAGCAGCCAAGACAACAGGGAATCTTCACCCCTCCACTTT. This encodes CASSQDNRESSPLHF.